This TCR beta chain was recorded in a study of blood T cell repertoires in COVID-19 (dated by TCRdb to the early 2020s). In the study overall: Samples from collaborators originated in the United States, Italy and Spain and spanned both the acute and convalescent phases of COVID-19. The prospective study material was composed of cDNA or gDNA derived from T cells, B-cell-depleted T cells, or PBMCs. The dataset comprised deeply sampled blood TCRbeta repertoires from subjects exposed to, actively infected with, or recovered from COVID-19. The repertoires were released in a freely available public database intended as a resource for research on the immune response to SARS-CoV-2. Samples came from the ongoing ImmuneRACE study (first 160 participants) plus 1,254 subjects from 6 global collaborators. The sample metadata nearly always contained a de-identified subject ID, COVID-19 status, age in years and sex. Where available, HLA class I and class II types were taken from metadata supplied by the sample provider and were not determined by assay-based typing. The investigation overall reported the following: The amount of clinical and demographic metadata varied by source and participant and was provided uncurated.

V is shortened by 6 bases, J by 5 bases, and the region joining them spans 19 bases. From a lookup of the germline V gene, CDR1 and CDR2 are MDHEN and SYDVKM. Counted from cysteine to phenylalanine, this CDR3 has 15 amino acids. The DNA shown is the 45-base CDR3, in frame from base 1. A note on this clone: This receptor's antigen is unknown. No quality values exist for individual bases; no much larger clone is one base distant.

The immunoSEQ Assay, a bias-controlled multiplex PCR, was used to amplify TCRbeta CDR3 regions from genomic DNA. In the authors' own workflow: Within the assay, amplification of reference gene primers was used to estimate how many nucleated cells each sample contained. To quantify the absolute abundance of each unique TCRbeta CDR3 rearrangement, sequence reads were collapsed and filtered. For each sample, productive Simpson clonality was calculated by taking the square root of Simpson's diversity index across productive rearrangements. Imported from immuneACCESS, the table was reduced by TCRdb to in-frame sequences with V and J called. These copies leave out some clones; in studies compared against another copy, an unresolved V gene accounts for under half, and the cause of the remainder is not known. The V and J calls and clone size come from that table; D and trimming were worked out from the DNA. This sample lists 350,000 or so clones; roughly 90% were detected once. Over 1% of the sample is in the top ten clones.

Participants in the prospective study were enrolled through a virtual design, were aged about 18 to 100 years, and lived in roughly 26 United States geographic areas. In the prospective study, cohorts were assigned on the basis of participant-reported clinical history obtained from a screening survey and a study questionnaire. A participant counted as exposed if, within 2 weeks of entering the study, that participant had been in contact with someone who had a PCR-confirmed or clinician-diagnosed COVID-19 case. In the prospective study, mobile phlebotomists collected whole blood, serum and a nasopharyngeal or oropharyngeal swab from each participant. Additional blood draws and questionnaires over an approximately 2-month period could optionally be provided by prospective study participants. Blood samples from the prospective study were shipped frozen or at room temperature prior to DNA extraction.

The sequence derives from a woman aged 25 to 39 who had been exposed to COVID-19. The sample was PBMCs or T cells enriched from blood (not recorded which). This receptor chain uses TRBV28 and TRBJ1-2; the D gene is perhaps TRBD1, from 5 matching bases. Read as DNA, the sequence is TGTGCCAGCAGCTACCAGGTCGGCGGGGCTTATGGCTACACCTTC. Its protein product is CASSYQVGGAYGYTF.